These 9 T cell receptor beta chains share one sample of origin, sequenced in a study of T cells in Graves' hyperthyroidism and ophthalmopathy. RNA transcripts served as the template for amplifying TCR beta CDR3 regions. A set of HTBI primers served as the primers for a first-round RT-PCR of the TCR CDR3. TCRdb analysed the multiplex PCR reads with MiXCR anew, one entry per CDR3 protein. There are more than 650,000 distinct CDR3 sequences in the sample; 12% to 15% occur only once, and roughly 10% lies in the top ten. The sample comprised blood. These receptors were obtained from a woman under 30 with Graves' hyperthyroidism.

This clonotype was observed at least ten times. The V gene is TRBV6-2 or TRBV6-3, the J gene TRBJ2-1; 8 bases fit TRBD2. Per germline, CDR1 MNHEY and CDR2 SVGEGT. Trimming at V came to 2 bases and at J to 12 bases, leaving 0 bases not matched to a gene. There are 11 residues in the CDR3. CDR3: CASSYAGGQFF. CDR3 coding DNA: TGTGCCAGCAGTTACGCGGGGGGGCAGTTCTTC.

This clonotype was observed many times. This chain uses TRBV6-1 with TRBJ1-4, with D maybe TRBD1 (6 bases). The CDR3 runs to 15 residues. Germline V gene data show CDR1 as MNHNS and CDR2 as SASEGT. The V and J ends lost 2 bases and 2 bases respectively, with 9 bases between them. CDR3 sequence (DNA): TGTGCCAGCAGTGAAAGACAGGCGACTAATGAAAAACTGTTTTTT. Residues: CASSERQATNEKLFF.

This clonotype was seen a few times. The genes are TRBV15 and TRBJ1-4; D not certain. V lost 0 bases, J lost 0 bases, and 5 bases lay in between. The CDR3 consists of 15 residues. Germline V CDR1 and CDR2: LNHNV, YYDKDF (reference sequence). CDR3 DNA: TGTGCCACCAGCAGAGAGCTTGCAACTAATGAAAAACTGTTTTTT. Translated, it gives CATSRELATNEKLFF. Supplemented by reference TRBV15 and TRBJ1-4, the full variable domain reads DAMVIQNPRYQVTQFGKPVTLSCSQTLNHNVMYWYQQKSSQAPKLLFHYYDKDFNNEADTPDNFQSRRPNTSFCFLDIRSPGLGDTAMYLCATSRELATNEKLFFGSGTQLSVL.

This clonotype came up a few times. The rearrangement uses TRBV19 and TRBJ1-3; D not resolved. The germline CDR1 and CDR2 sequences are LNHDA and SQIVND (reference sequence). CDR3 length: 18 amino acids. V was pared by 7 bases and J by 4 bases, with 26 bases between. DNA for the CDR3: TGTGCCAGTACCCCCCGCCCCCCCCTCACGGCCGCGGGAAACACCATATATTTT. As protein: CASTPRPPLTAAGNTIYF.

The V call is TRBV6-5, the J call TRBJ2-5; 7 bases line up with TRBD2. CDR3 length equals 14 residues. Germline V gives CDR1 MNHEY, CDR2 SVGAGI. Unmatched junction bases numbered 5, after V lost 2 bases and J lost 5 bases. The DNA for the CDR3 is TGTGCCAGCAGTTACGGCGGGAGCGAGGAGACCCAGTACTTC. Translated: CASSYGGSEETQYF.

The genes are TRBV4-3 and TRBJ1-4; 11 bases line up with TRBD1. After removal of 3 bases from V and 8 bases from J, the junction contained 5 bases not matched to a gene. CDR1 and CDR2 (germline): LGHNA, YSLEER. This CDR3 spans 15 amino acids. The CDR3 spells CASSQLGQGEEKLFF. DNA of the CDR3: TGCGCCAGCAGCCAGCTGGGACAGGGGGAGGAAAAACTGTTTTTT.

In its sample, this clonotype was seen many times. J is TRBJ1-3 and V is TRBV11-2; no definite D call. V lost 5 bases and J 0 bases, leaving 5 bases between the germline ends. The CDR3 totals 13 residues. Germline V lookup: CDR1 SGHAT, CDR2 FQNNGV. The DNA for the CDR3 is TGTGCCAGCAGCGGGAACTCTGGAAACACCATATATTTT. This codes for CASSGNSGNTIYF.

This clonotype was observed many times. The chain couples TRBV6-2 or TRBV6-3 to TRBJ2-3; possible D gene TRBD2, 6 bases. This CDR3 contains 15 residues. V lost 0 bases and J lost 6, with 13 bases in between. Germline CDR1 MNHEY, CDR2 SVGEGT. CDR3 in DNA: TGTGCCAGCAGTTACTCGCGCGGGATTGCGGATACGCAGTATTTT. It codes for CASSYSRGIADTQYF.

This clonotype was seen a handful of times. This sequence joins TRBV4-1 and TRBJ2-7; D possibly corresponds to TRBD2 (5 bases). This CDR3 is built from 14 residues. V was trimmed by 0 bases and J by 7 bases, leaving 13 bases between them. Germline CDR1 reads MGHRA; CDR2 reads YSYEKL. The CDR3 loop reads CASSQDLPAGEQYF. The DNA for the CDR3 is TGCGCCAGCAGCCAAGACCTTCCCGCGGGTGAGCAGTACTTC.